These 10 T cell receptor beta chains were sequenced from one sample in a study of Ad26.COV2.S vaccination and SARS-CoV-2 variants. TCRdb's copy holds only in-frame clones and misses some; the assay was immunoSEQ multiplex PCR. The sample lists roughly 380,000 clones; approximately 90% were seen once. Material: peripheral blood, obtained after recovery from COVID-19. The receptors come from a human donor who had recovered from COVID-19.

The V call is TRBV7-8, the J call TRBJ1-1; weak D call: TRBD1 (5 bases). The CDR3 has 15 amino acids. Per the germline V gene, CDR1 is SGHVS and CDR2 is FQNEAQ. Trimming took off 5 bases at V and 1 base at J, with 14 bases between the two ends. This chain's CDR3 is CASSTSGGGNTEAFF. CDR3 coding DNA: TGTGCCAGCAGCACATCGGGCGGGGGGAACACTGAAGCTTTCTTT.

This chain uses TRBV11-1 with TRBJ1-1, with D maybe TRBD1 (5 bases). Trimming pared 5 bases from V and 10 bases from J, leaving 14 bases between. The CDR3 is made up of 12 amino acids. The germline gives CDR1 SGHAT, CDR2 FQDESV (reference sequence). The CDR3 protein is CASSVDRGGAFF. The CDR3 bases are TGTGCCAGCAGCGTAGACCGGGGGGGAGCTTTCTTT.

This chain links TRBV11-2 with TRBJ2-3; a possible D gene is TRBD2 (6 bases). The CDR3 totals 18 residues. CDR1 SGHAT and CDR2 FQNNGV come from the germline V gene. Trimming stripped 4 bases from V and 4 bases from J, with 24 bases between. Here the CDR3 reads CASSSRGRSVTGADTQYF. The CDR3 nucleotides read TGTGCCAGCAGCTCACGAGGCAGGAGCGTGACGGGGGCAGATACGCAGTATTTT.

The rearrangement uses TRBV9 and TRBJ2-1; no clear D gene. This CDR3 has 10 amino acids. The ends were cut back, 10 bases at V and 12 bases at J, with 14 bases in the middle. Germline CDR1 is SGDLS and CDR2 is YYNGEE. CDR3 DNA sequence: TGTGCCTCCGGCAGTTTGAGGCAGTTCTTC. It specifies CASGSLRQFF.

There are a few counts of this clone. The rearrangement uses TRBV6-5 and TRBJ1-4; D ambiguous. Germline values: CDR1 MNHEY, CDR2 SVGAGI. The CDR3 contains 13 residues. V lost 6 bases to trimming and J lost 4 bases, with 9 bases between them. The CDR3 sequence is CASRRPSNEKLFF. CDR3 bases: TGTGCCAGCAGACGTCCGAGTAATGAAAAACTGTTTTTT.

Comments on this clone: This CDR3 is also generated by other DNA sequences in the sample. The rearrangement joins TRBV9 to TRBJ2-3; D call uncertain. The length of the CDR3 is 14 residues. Germline CDR1 is SGDLS and CDR2 is YYNGEE. The V end was cut by 0 bases, the J end by 0 bases, with 5 bases between. The CDR3 bases are TGTGCCAGCAGCGTAGCCACTAGCACAGATACGCAGTATTTT. This sequence encodes CASSVATSTDTQYF.

The chain links TRBV7-9 to TRBJ2-1; 9 nucleotides line up with TRBD2. Germline V gene lookup returns CDR1 SEHNR and CDR2 FQNEAQ (reference sequence). The trim removed 4 bases at V and 6 bases at J, leaving 10 bases unmatched. The CDR3 loop spans 16 amino acids. The CDR3 reads CASSYLGTSMSNEQFF. In DNA form, the CDR3 reads TGTGCCAGCAGCTACCTTGGGACTAGCATGTCCAATGAGCAGTTCTTC.

The J gene is TRBJ1-1, the V gene TRBV28; 9 nucleotides match TRBD1. This CDR3 spans 14 amino acids. The trim removed 8 bases at V and 7 bases at J, leaving 11 bases unmatched. CDR1 and CDR2 from the germline V gene are MDHEN and SYDVKM. The CDR3 bases are TGTGCCAGCTTCGGACAGGGGTATGTTAATGAAGCTTTCTTT. Its translation: CASFGQGYVNEAFF.

J is TRBJ1-5 and V is TRBV19; TRBD1 might be the D (5 bases). Germline lookup yields CDR1 LNHDA and CDR2 SQIVND (reference sequence). The CDR3 is 15 residues long. V lost 7 bases and J lost 5, with 18 bases in between. The CDR3: CASTGRRTDHQPQHF. The CDR3 coding sequence is TGTGCCAGTACGGGACGGAGGACTGATCATCAGCCCCAGCATTTT.

For the CDR3, the DNA is TGCGCCAGCAGTGGTGGGAACACCGGGGAGCTGTTTTTT. Protein: CASSGGNTGELFF. The gene calls are TRBV10-2 and TRBJ2-2; D is unresolved. The CDR3 runs 13 residues. V lost 4 bases and J 1 base, leaving 4 bases between the germline ends. The germline V gene has CDR1 WSHSY and CDR2 SAAADI.